These 24 T cell receptor beta chains came from one sample sequenced in a study of siplizumab effects on memory and regulatory T cells. Generated by immunoSEQ multiplex PCR, the TCRdb table keeps only in-frame clones and is missing some. Of about 50,000 clones in the sample, about 90% were seen once. Sequencing was performed on naive CD8+ T cells sorted from blood. The receptors shown here come from a human donor in good health.

The table lists this clone with a count of one. The chain uses TRBV6-5 and TRBJ2-7; D remains unclear. Germline V gene sequence: CDR1 MNHEY, CDR2 SVGAGI. CDR3 size: 13 residues. The V gene lost 8 bases and the J gene lost 6 bases, with 17 bases spanning the gap. CDR3 sequence: CASQENTHPEQYF. Here the CDR3 DNA reads TGTGCCAGCCAGGAAAATACCCACCCCGAGCAGTACTTC.

This chain links TRBV19 with TRBJ2-7; a possible D gene is TRBD1 (6 bases). The V end was cut by 1 base, the J end by 3 bases, with 10 bases between. The CDR3 loop spans 14 amino acids. Germline V gene sequence: CDR1 LNHDA, CDR2 SQIVND (reference sequence). DNA of the CDR3: TGTGCCAGTAGTATAGCCGGGACATTCTACGAGCAGTACTTC. Encoded protein: CASSIAGTFYEQYF.

V is TRBV2 and J is TRBJ1-1; D is unresolved. V was cut by 11 bases and J by 11 bases, with 15 bases left in between. The CDR3 totals 10 residues. CDR1 is SNHLY and CDR2 is FYNNEI in the germline V gene. CDR3 nucleotides: TGTGCCGGTGTAGCCACCGCCGCTTTCTTT. It is translated as CAGVATAAFF.

This chain links TRBV5-1 with TRBJ1-1; the D gene is possibly TRBD1 (6 bases). V was cut by 2 bases and J by 4 bases, with 12 bases left in between. The CDR3 contains 14 residues. Germline V gene sequence: CDR1 SGHRS, CDR2 YFSETQ. CDR3 nucleotide sequence: TGCGCCAGCAGCTTAACCGGGGGGGCCACTGAAGCTTTCTTT. Residues: CASSLTGGATEAFF.

V gene TRBV27 combines with J gene TRBJ2-7; D perhaps matches TRBD2 (7 bases). Trimming cost V 7 bases and J 2 bases, with 15 bases left between them. This CDR3 contains 14 residues. The V gene's germline CDR1 is MNHEY and CDR2 SMNVEV (reference sequence). CDR3 DNA: TGTGCCAGCAACCTCCGGGGGGACACCTACGAGCAGTACTTC. Encoded protein: CASNLRGDTYEQYF.

This sequence joins TRBV7-6 and TRBJ1-2, with D possibly TRBD1 on 5 matching bases. V was trimmed by 5 bases and J by 5 bases, leaving 9 bases between them. The CDR3 runs 12 residues. Germline CDR1 and CDR2: SGHVS and FNYEAQ. CDR3 in amino acids: CASSDSLYGYTF. The CDR3 region has the DNA TGTGCCAGCAGCGACAGCCTTTATGGCTACACCTTC. Complete variable domain (other parts from reference TRBV7-6 and TRBJ1-2): GAGVSQSPRYKVTKRGQDVALRCDPISGHVSLYWYRQALGQGPEFLTYFNYEAQQDKSGLPNDRFSAERPEGSISTLTIQRTEQRDSAMYRCASSDSLYGYTFGSGTRLTVV.

The chain recombines TRBV11-2 with TRBJ1-1, with no clear D. The germline CDR1 and CDR2 sequences are SGHAT and FQNNGV. The CDR3 loop spans 17 amino acids. V dropped 3 bases and J dropped 1 base, with 18 bases sitting between them. The CDR3 reads CASSLLGSGNANTEAFF. CDR3 nucleotides: TGTGCCAGCAGCTTGTTAGGGTCGGGGAACGCGAACACTGAAGCTTTCTTT.

V is TRBV5-1 and J is TRBJ1-1, with D possibly matching TRBD1 (6 bases). CDR1 is SGHRS and CDR2 is YFSETQ in the germline V gene. The ends were cut back, 0 bases at V and 1 base at J, with 10 bases in the middle. This CDR3 is built from 15 residues. The CDR3 DNA is TGCGCCAGCAGCTTGGTCGGACAGCAGAACACTGAAGCTTTCTTT. Translated, it gives CASSLVGQQNTEAFF.

The chain is built from TRBV7-9 and TRBJ2-7, with 8 bases matching TRBD1. V lost 2 bases and J lost 2; bases outside the gene matches: 5. Germline V CDR1 and CDR2: SEHNR, FQNEAQ (reference sequence). The CDR3 covers 15 residues. CDR3 region: CASSLSTGVTYEQYF. Written as DNA, the CDR3 is TGTGCCAGCAGCTTATCGACAGGGGTAACCTACGAGCAGTACTTC.

V usage is TRBV5-5 and J usage is TRBJ1-1; no definite D call. Trimming removed 3 bases from V and 5 bases from J, with 17 bases in between. The CDR3 sequence is 15 residues long. Germline CDR1 and CDR2: SGHKS and YYEKEE (reference sequence). CDR3 bases: TGTGCCAGCAGCTCGATCTATAGGCCCAAGACTGAAGCTTTCTTT. This codes for CASSSIYRPKTEAFF.

The V call is TRBV12-5, the J call TRBJ1-5; unclear D gene. Germline V gene sequence: CDR1 LGHNT, CDR2 FRNRAP. V lost 5 bases and J lost 5, with 19 bases in between. There are 16 residues in the CDR3. CDR3 loop: CASGLTSQAIHQPQHF. Here the CDR3 DNA reads TGTGCTAGTGGTCTCACATCCCAGGCAATCCATCAGCCCCAGCATTTT. Together with reference TRBV12-5 and TRBJ1-5, the CDR3 gives the full variable domain: DARVTQTPRHKVTEMGQEVTMRCQPILGHNTVFWYRQTMMQGLELLAYFRNRAPLDDSGMPKDRFSAEMPDATLATLKIQPSEPRDSAVYFCASGLTSQAIHQPQHFGDGTRLSIL.

This chain connects TRBV7-8 to TRBJ2-5, with 8 bases identical to TRBD1. Trimming removed 5 bases from V and 2 bases from J; junction bases left unmatched: 4. CDR1 and CDR2 (germline): SGHVS, FQNEAQ. This CDR3 region has 14 residues. The DNA of the CDR3 is TGTGCCAGCAGCCTCGGACAGGGACAAGAGACCCAGTACTTC. Translating it yields CASSLGQGQETQYF.

This chain uses TRBV28 with TRBJ2-1, with D perhaps being TRBD1 or TRBD2 (5 bases each). CDR3 length equals 14 residues. V was shortened by 4 bases and J by 6 bases, with 13 bases between the two germline ends. CDR1 is MDHEN and CDR2 is SYDVKM in the germline V gene. The CDR3 loop reads CASSSGSGVNEQFF. CDR3 coding DNA: TGTGCCAGCAGTTCAGGGTCCGGGGTCAATGAGCAGTTCTTC. Drawing the rest from reference TRBV28 and TRBJ2-1, the complete variable domain is DVKVTQSSRYLVKRTGEKVFLECVQDMDHENMFWYRQDPGLGLRLIYFSYDVKMKEKGDIPEGYSVSREKKERFSLILESASTNQTSMYLCASSSGSGVNEQFFGPGTRLTVL.

In DNA form, the CDR3 reads TGTGCCAGCAGTCCAGGGGTGGCGAACAATGAGCAGTTCTTC. It specifies CASSPGVANNEQFF. The rearrangement links TRBV27 to TRBJ2-1, with a weak D call TRBD1 (6 bases). CDR1 is MNHEY and CDR2 is SMNVEV in the germline V gene (reference sequence). CDR3 size: 14 residues. Trimming stripped 5 bases from V and 5 bases from J, with 13 bases between.

The chain is built from TRBV5-8 and TRBJ2-7; 7 bases are a match to TRBD1. The germline V gene encodes CDR1 SGHTS and CDR2 YDEGEE. The junction had 7 bases not matched to a gene; V was cut back by 5 bases and J by 2 bases. The CDR3 covers 14 residues. Written as DNA, the CDR3 is TGTGCCAGCAGTTCGCAGGGACAGACCTACGAGCAGTACTTC. Protein product: CASSSQGQTYEQYF.

V is TRBV4-1 and J is TRBJ1-6, with D maybe TRBD1 (6 bases). The ends were cut back, 1 base at V and 7 bases at J, with 11 bases in the middle. Germline CDR1 MGHRA, CDR2 YSYEKL. The CDR3 loop spans 15 amino acids. Here the CDR3 reads CASSQAVGGNSPLHF. The CDR3 DNA is TGCGCCAGCAGCCAAGCGGTAGGGGGAAATTCACCCCTCCACTTT.

The genes are TRBV9 and TRBJ2-7, with no clear D. The CDR3 contains 13 residues. The V gene lost 3 bases and the J gene lost 6 bases, with 13 bases spanning the gap. Germline assignment: CDR1 SGDLS and CDR2 YYNGEE. The CDR3 spells CASSALRWGEQYF. The CDR3 coding sequence is TGTGCCAGCAGCGCCCTACGTTGGGGCGAGCAGTACTTC.

The rearrangement joins TRBV11-2 to TRBJ1-5, with D possibly being TRBD1 (6 bases). Germline V gene data show CDR1 as SGHAT and CDR2 as FQNNGV. This CDR3 spans 14 amino acids. Trimming left V 1 base short and J 3 bases short, with 7 bases between. CDR3 DNA sequence: TGTGCCAGCAGCTTAGCAGGGGCCAATCAGCCCCAGCATTTT. Its translation: CASSLAGANQPQHF.

This rearrangement joins TRBV4-1 to TRBJ2-7; D remains ambiguous. Germline V gene data show CDR1 as MGHRA and CDR2 as YSYEKL. CDR3 length: 13 residues. Trimming removed 4 bases at V and 3 bases at J, with 10 bases between. The CDR3 nucleotides read TGCGCCAGCAGCCCACCCTCGATCTACGAGCAGTACTTC. Residues: CASSPPSIYEQYF.

This clone was seen just once. The chain uses TRBV18 and TRBJ1-2; weak D call: TRBD1 (5 bases). Germline V gene sequence: CDR1 KGHSH, CDR2 LQKENI. The CDR3 has 12 amino acids. V shed 4 bases and J shed 4 bases, with 7 bases lying between them. CDR3 loop: CASSLGVYGYTF. The CDR3, as DNA: TGTGCCAGCTCACTGGGGGTCTATGGCTACACCTTC.

The rearrangement uses TRBV14 and TRBJ2-1; possible D gene TRBD2, 6 bases. V was pared by 1 base and J by 5 bases, with 15 bases between. This CDR3 is 16 amino acids long. Germline V gene data show CDR1 as SGHDN and CDR2 as FVKESK. In DNA, the CDR3 is TGTGCCAGCAGCCAAGTTGGAGGGAGACTTCACAATGAGCAGTTCTTC. This gives the protein CASSQVGGRLHNEQFF.

This rearrangement joins TRBV5-4 to TRBJ2-1; D is ambiguous. V dropped 4 bases and J dropped 1 base, with 12 bases sitting between them. CDR3 length equals 15 residues. CDR1 and CDR2 (germline): SGHNT, YYREEE (reference sequence). The CDR3 DNA reads as TGTGCCAGCAGCGATATAATCCTATCCTACAATGAGCAGTTCTTC. It encodes CASSDIILSYNEQFF.

About this clone: The identical CDR3 is also encoded by other nucleotide sequences in the sample. The rearrangement joins TRBV18 to TRBJ1-2, with D possibly matching TRBD1 (6 bases). Germline CDR1 is KGHSH and CDR2 is LQKENI. This CDR3 has 16 amino acids. V was clipped by 2 bases and J by 3 bases, with 16 bases between them. CDR3 residues: CASSPEQPDRHYGYTF. The CDR3 nucleotides are TGTGCCAGCTCACCAGAACAACCCGACAGGCACTATGGCTACACCTTC.

J is TRBJ1-1 and V is TRBV6-5, with D hard to call. Deletions cut 1 base from V and 5 bases from J, with 11 bases between. Germline V gene lookup returns CDR1 MNHEY and CDR2 SVGAGI. The CDR3 is made up of 14 amino acids. The CDR3, as DNA: TGTGCCAGCAGTTACTTCGAGGGAATGACTGAAGCTTTCTTT. Protein sequence: CASSYFEGMTEAFF.